This passage covers 14 T cell receptor beta chains from one sample sequenced in a study of blood T cell repertoires in COVID-19. The data were produced by immunoSEQ multiplex PCR, yet TCRdb's version contains in-frame clones alone and is incomplete. In the table there are about 110,000 clones, approximately 83% of which are singletons. Sequencing input: peripheral blood. These TCRs come from a woman aged 70-85 years with acute or convalescent COVID-19.

CDR3 DNA: TGTGCCAGCAGCTTGGACAGGGTCTTCGGGAACGAGCAGTACTTC. Translated, it gives CASSLDRVFGNEQYF. The chain has TRBV7-9 and TRBJ2-7, with 8 bases lining up with TRBD1. Per germline, CDR1 SEHNR and CDR2 FQNEAQ (reference sequence). This CDR3 region has 15 residues. The V gene end was trimmed by 3 bases and the J gene end by 5 bases; junction bases not matched to a gene: 9. Together with reference TRBV7-9 and TRBJ2-7, the CDR3 gives the full variable domain: DTGVSQNPRHKITKRGQNVTFRCDPISEHNRLYWYRQTLGQGPEFLTYFQNEAQLEKSRLLSDRFSAERPKGSFSTLEIQRTEQGDSAMYLCASSLDRVFGNEQYFGPGTRLTVT.

The J gene is TRBJ1-4, the V gene TRBV15; D ambiguous. Per the germline V gene, CDR1 is LNHNV and CDR2 is YYDKDF (reference sequence). The CDR3 totals 16 residues. V lost 3 bases, J lost 0 bases, and 11 bases lay in between. CDR3 sequence (DNA): TGTGCCACCAGCAGGAACTGGCTAGCAACTAATGAAAAACTGTTTTTT. This translates into CATSRNWLATNEKLFF.

The V gene is TRBV27, the J gene TRBJ2-7; D may be TRBD2 (6 bases). This CDR3 comprises 13 residues. Trimming took 6 bases from V and 3 from J, leaving 12 bases between them. Germline V lookup: CDR1 MNHEY, CDR2 SMNVEV (reference sequence). In DNA form, the CDR3 reads TGTGCCAGCAGACAGGCGGGAATCTACGAGCAGTACGTC. It encodes CASRQAGIYEQYV.

The rearrangement uses TRBV6-5 and TRBJ1-2; D call uncertain. The CDR3 consists of 15 residues. Germline CDR1 is MNHEY and CDR2 is SVGAGI. V shed 2 bases and J shed 4 bases, with 14 bases lying between them. The CDR3 here is CASSYATGGSYGYTF. The CDR3 nucleotides read TGTGCCAGCAGTTACGCCACGGGCGGGAGCTATGGCTACACCTTC.

The chain couples TRBV12-3 or TRBV12-4 to TRBJ1-5; D is uncertain. The CDR3 is made up of 13 amino acids. Trimming pared 6 bases from V and 8 bases from J, leaving 14 bases between. CDR3 amino acids: CASRGNHGEPQHF. DNA of the CDR3: TGTGCCAGCAGGGGGAATCACGGGGAGCCCCAGCATTTT.

The chain employs TRBV5-6 and TRBJ2-7, with D possibly matching TRBD1 (6 bases). The CDR3 runs 18 residues. CDR1 SGHDT and CDR2 YYEEEE come from the germline V gene. Trimming removed 0 bases from V and 2 bases from J, with 21 bases in between. This CDR3 reads CASSLVSGIGQTTYEQYV. The CDR3 DNA sequence: TGTGCCAGCAGCTTGGTGTCAGGTATAGGACAGACCACCTACGAGCAGTACGTC.

The chain uses TRBV12-2 and TRBJ2-7; the D call in the table, TRBD2, was not verified against the DNA. TRBV12-2 is a recognized pseudogene. This CDR3 region has 16 residues. The CDR3, as DNA: TGTGCAAGTCGCTTAGCCACCGGGACTAGCAACTACGAGCAGTACGTC. Protein: CASRLATGTSNYEQYV.

This chain joins TRBV19 and TRBJ2-7; a weak D match, TRBD2 (6 bases). V lost 0 bases and J 6 bases, leaving 15 bases between the germline ends. The CDR3 length is 15 residues. The germline V gene encodes CDR1 LNHDA and CDR2 SQIVND (reference sequence). The CDR3 is CASSIDPRRAGEQYF. CDR3 sequence (DNA): TGTGCCAGTAGTATAGATCCGAGGAGGGCGGGCGAGCAGTACTTC.

This clone was seen more than once but under ten times. The chain uses TRBV11-2 and TRBJ2-2, with 11 bases lining up with TRBD2. Germline CDR1 reads SGHAT; CDR2 reads FQNNGV. The CDR3 runs to 16 residues. The V and J ends lost 4 bases and 4 bases, in that order; junction bases with no gene match: 5. CDR3 sequence: CASSSSGTSGTGELFF. CDR3 nucleotide sequence: TGTGCCAGCAGCTCGTCCGGGACTAGCGGCACCGGGGAGCTGTTTTTT.

This clone was seen only a few times. Here the CDR3 reads CASSGDWIEQYV. The CDR3 DNA reads TGTGCCAGCAGTGGGGACTGGATCGAGCAGTACGTC. The J gene is TRBJ2-7, the V gene TRBV28; possibly TRBD2 for D (6 bases). Germline V gene data show CDR1 as MDHEN and CDR2 as SYDVKM. This CDR3 contains 12 residues. V gave up 5 bases and J gave up 6 bases, with 11 bases separating them.

The genes are TRBV9 and TRBJ1-6; tentatively, D is TRBD1 (6 bases). The V end lost 10 bases, the J end lost 10 bases, and 18 bases lay between the germline ends. The CDR3 runs to 13 residues. Germline V gene lookup returns CDR1 SGDLS and CDR2 YYNGEE. CDR3 nucleotides: TGTGCCTCAACCGGGGGGGGCGACTCACCCCTCCACTTT. It specifies CASTGGGDSPLHF.

The chain is built from TRBV19 and TRBJ1-3; D is unclear. V was trimmed by 8 bases and J by 4 bases, leaving 18 bases between them. The germline V gene encodes CDR1 LNHDA and CDR2 SQIVND (reference sequence). The CDR3 contains 15 residues. The CDR3 protein is CASSLVYYPGNTIYF. As DNA, the CDR3 is TGTGCCAGTTCGCTGGTTTACTACCCGGGAAACACCATATATTTT.

The rearrangement uses TRBV30 and TRBJ2-7; 8 bases are shared with TRBD2. After removal of 3 bases from V and 2 bases from J, the junction contained 6 bases not matched to a gene. The CDR3 runs 14 residues. CDR1 GTSNPN and CDR2 SVGIG come from the germline V gene (reference sequence). CDR3 bases: TGTGCCTGGAGCCCGGGAGGGGGGACCTACGAGCAGTACTTC. Protein sequence: CAWSPGGGTYEQYF.

This chain uses TRBV7-2 with TRBJ1-6; 8 bases are a match to TRBD1. Germline CDR1 and CDR2: SGHTA and FQGNSA. The CDR3 runs to 15 residues. The V gene end was trimmed by 2 bases and the J gene end by 10 bases; junction bases not matched to a gene: 7. The CDR3 sequence is CASSLSGTGGSPLHF. The CDR3 DNA reads TGTGCCAGCAGCTTATCCGGGACAGGCGGATCACCCCTCCACTTT.